Reported below is one T cell receptor (beta chain). Its specificity is not known. Germline V gene data show CDR1 as MGHRA and CDR2 as YSYEKL. The CDR3 runs to 12 residues. Trimming stripped 3 bases from V and 11 bases from J, with 11 bases between. This specimen comes from a study of OX40 agonist ivuxolimab in advanced cancers. The overall study: Melanoma, hepatocellular carcinoma, head and neck or renal cell cancer occurred in dose-escalation patients.

Samples of blood were obtained at baseline, on cycle 4 day 1, and on cycle 7 day 1. Using immunoSEQ multiplex PCR, the repertoire was profiled, and TCRdb retains in-frame clones only, with some absent. Counted here are tens of thousands of clones, nearly 95% occurring once; the ten biggest clones make up just under 25%. Study conclusions and caveats: Researchers report that CD8+ T cells had, on average, more expanded clones than CD4+.

The source material was CD4+ or CD8+ T cells sorted from blood, sampled in a trial of the OX40 agonist ivuxolimab. This receptor was taken from an adult with an advanced solid tumor such as melanoma, head and neck, liver or kidney cancer. The V gene is TRBV4-1, the J gene TRBJ2-1; D perhaps matches TRBD2 (6 bases). The CDR3 sequence is CASSHQSGQQFF. CDR3 DNA: TGCGCCAGCAGCCATCAAAGCGGGCAGCAGTTCTTC.